The clone carrying this TCR beta chain has just a few counts. This record belongs to a study of identical twins. In TCRdb, the 5' RACE reads were re-called with MiXCR into one record per CDR3 protein. This sample has around 300,000 distinct CDR3 sequences; about 8.1% occur once, and the top ten carry approximately 2.1%. This CDR3 comprises 16 residues. Germline trimming cut 4 bases from V and 4 bases from J; bases unmatched to any gene: 8. Germline assignment: CDR1 SGHDT and CDR2 YYEEEE. Separately, the same data were catalogued under a study of yellow fever vaccine responses in identical twins.

This sequence originates from a woman aged 18 to 35 in good health. The rearrangement joins TRBV5-6 to TRBJ2-2; 9 bases match TRBD2. The source material was memory (CD45RO+) T cells sorted from blood. The CDR3 nucleotides are TGTGCCAGCAGCCTCGCCGGGCGGGGGGGCACCGGGGAGCTGTTTTTT. Amino acids: CASSLAGRGGTGELFF.